The T cell receptor beta chain under discussion was sequenced for a study of OX40 agonist ivuxolimab in advanced cancers. General notes on the study: The costimulatory receptor OX40 (CD134) was targeted by ivuxolimab, a fully human IgG2 agonistic monoclonal antibody. Partial responses occurred in three dose-escalation patients: two with cutaneous melanoma and one with hepatocellular carcinoma. The paper reports the monotherapy dose-escalation portion (N of about 47 patients) of the phase I ivuxolimab trial. The point of sequencing TCRbeta in the periphery was to test whether ivuxolimab changed TCR sequence diversity and drove clonal T-cell expansion. Patients were allowed to have had prior anti-PD-1, anti-PD-L1 or anti-CTLA-4 therapy, and around 40% of the dose-escalation patients had previously received checkpoint inhibitors. In the dose-escalation cohort, 70% to 85% of patients were male, and the mean age was roughly 60 years with a range of about 20 to 80. Of the roughly 50 dose-escalation patients, hepatocellular carcinoma was present in roughly 19, melanoma in roughly 15, renal cell carcinoma in 9 and head and neck cancer in 9. Intravenous ivuxolimab was administered to patients every 2 weeks at six dose levels: 0.01, 0.1, 0.3, 1.5, 3 and 10 mg/kg.

Patients with autoimmune disease history or receiving systemic immunosuppression were excluded from the trial. In every dose cohort, peripheral blood was drawn for TCR sequencing at baseline, cycle 4 day 1, and cycle 7 day 1. The samples were drawn from a first-in-human, open-label, multicenter phase I dose-escalation trial of ivuxolimab. Adults with locally advanced or metastatic melanoma, renal cell carcinoma, hepatocellular carcinoma or head and neck squamous cell carcinoma were enrolled in the trial. CD4+ and CD8+ T cells were sorted separately from peripheral blood before TCR sequencing. Study-wide conclusions, independent of this receptor: At doses of 0.1 to 3.0 mg/kg, clonal expansion of both CD4+ and CD8+ T cells in blood was seen between baseline and week 6. Antigen specificity was not determined for the clonally expanded peripheral T cells. After ivuxolimab, expanded clones were on average more numerous among CD8+ T cells than among CD4+ T cells. Low levels of normalized T-cell clonal expansion were also seen in some patients who did not respond. In the 0.1-3.0 mg/kg groups, partial responders were among the patients with the lowest normalized peripheral clonal expansion, particularly in CD8+ T cells.

At the junction V is shortened by 4 bases and J by 2 bases; bases outside the gene matches: 11. From the cysteine through the phenylalanine, the CDR3 covers 16 amino acids. The only DNA kept is the CDR3, 48 bases in frame from the first base. The germline V gene encodes CDR1 SGHRS and CDR2 YFSETQ. Genomic DNA was extracted from sorted cells for sequencing of the TCRbeta CDR3 region. The immunoSEQ Assay was used for sequencing of TCRbeta CDR3 regions. TCRdb provides this immuneACCESS table in a form limited to in-frame rearrangements. Some clones are lacking; in checked studies, under half of them reflect an unresolved V gene, and why the rest are absent is not known. Across this sample there are more than 80,000 clones, with about nine tenths seen only once. The top ten constitute around 1.8% of the sample. As to this clone: Its cognate antigen has yet to be identified. No much larger clonotype is one base removed from it; base qualities were not supplied.

This material consisted of CD4+ or CD8+ T cells sorted from blood, taken in a trial of the OX40 agonist ivuxolimab. The rearranged chain carries TRBV5-1 and TRBJ2-7; 8 middle bases align to TRBD1. The source of this sequence is an adult with an advanced solid tumor such as melanoma, head and neck, liver or kidney cancer. The DNA sequence is given as TGCGCCAGCAGCCCAGAGGGACAGGTGCCCGCCTACGAGCAGTACTTC. Translated, this gives CASSPEGQVPAYEQYF.